This entry concerns a single T cell receptor beta chain. TCR beta CDR3 regions were amplified from RNA transcripts. An initial RT-PCR round employing HTBI primers preceded a second-round multiplex PCR. TCRdb redid the calling of the multiplex PCR reads with MiXCR, one entry per CDR3 protein. The sample lists about 620,000 distinct CDR3 sequences, about a fifth occurring once. The data were obtained in a study of Graves' ophthalmopathy and Graves' hyperthyroidism. The CDR3 is made up of 14 amino acids. With V trimmed by 4 bases and J by 6 bases, 8 bases remained unmatched. V gene TRBV12-3 or TRBV12-4 combines with J gene TRBJ2-7, with 8 bases aligning to TRBD1. Source material: peripheral blood. The TCR was taken from a woman younger than 35 with stable Graves' hyperthyroidism. Some clones in this sample may be carry-over from other donors' samples. In DNA form, the CDR3 reads TGTGCCAGCAGTTCTGGACAGGGAAGTCGCGAGCAGTACTTC. This encodes CASSSGQGSREQYF.